The 28 T cell receptor beta chains below all came from one sample that was sequenced in a study of blood T cells in healthy people across ages. Through a sample-barcoded 5' primer and a J-beta primer mix, a second PCR was run for roughly 7 to 11 cycles. TCRdb recomputed calls from the 5' RACE reads with MiXCR, one row per CDR3 protein. The sample consists of 700,000 to 850,000 distinct CDR3 sequences, roughly 35% of them appearing once. Sequencing input: blood. The receptors shown here come from a man aged 18 to 29 in good health.

V gene TRBV4-2 combines with J gene TRBJ1-5; D is uncertain. CDR3 length equals 16 residues. V was clipped by 1 base and J by 2 bases, with 12 bases between them. Germline lookup yields CDR1 LGHNA and CDR2 YNFKEQ. The CDR3 region has the DNA TGTGCCAGCAGCCAAGGAACCCGGCAGGGCAATCAGCCCCAGCATTTT. It codes for CASSQGTRQGNQPQHF.

This clonotype appeared once. The chain recombines TRBV9 with TRBJ2-7; tentative D call: TRBD2 (6 bases). TRBJ2-5 matches the DNA end more closely, so the J call is doubtful. The CDR3 is made up of 13 amino acids. Germline V gene lookup returns CDR1 SGDLS and CDR2 YYNGEE. The CDR3 protein is CASSPSGSETQYF. For the CDR3, the DNA is TGTGCCAGCAGCCCCAGCGGGTCAGAGACCCAGTACTTC.

Remarks on this clonotype: Possible read error: a much larger clone is one base away. The J gene is TRBJ1-1, the V gene TRBV29-1; TRBD1 might be the D (6 bases). The CDR3 consists of 9 residues. Germline assignment: CDR1 SQVTM and CDR2 ANQGSEA. The CDR3: CSVQGQALF. CDR3 bases: TGCAGCGTTCAGGGGCAAGCTTTGTTT.

The table lists this clonotype with a few counts. The rearrangement links TRBV12-3 or TRBV12-4 to TRBJ1-1; no clear D gene. The CDR3 spans 14 residues. The V and J ends lost 0 bases and 4 bases respectively, with 9 bases between them. Here the CDR3 reads CASSLAHKGTEAFF. The CDR3 nucleotides read TGTGCCAGCAGTTTAGCCCATAAGGGCACTGAAGCTTTCTTT.

This clonotype has a handful of counts. The V call is TRBV7-3, the J call TRBJ2-1; possible D gene TRBD1, 6 bases. Germline CDR1 reads SGHTA; CDR2 reads FQGTGA. The CDR3 totals 14 residues. V dropped 8 bases and J dropped 7 bases, with 18 bases sitting between them. CDR3 protein: CASQASPGANEQFF. CDR3 nucleotide sequence: TGTGCCAGCCAAGCTTCTCCAGGGGCTAATGAGCAGTTCTTC.

This clonotype was seen a few times. V gene TRBV11-2 combines with J gene TRBJ1-2; possibly TRBD1 for D (5 bases). CDR1 and CDR2 (germline): SGHAT, FQNNGV. The CDR3 length is 12 residues. The V and J ends lost 8 bases and 2 bases respectively, with 9 bases between them. CDR3 region: CASGTLNYGYTF. The CDR3 DNA reads as TGTGCCAGCGGGACCCTGAACTATGGCTACACCTTC.

On this clonotype itself: One end of the junction varies from germline; a read error may be responsible. The V gene is TRBV6-5, the J gene TRBJ2-1, with 8 nucleotides matching TRBD1. Germline assignment: CDR1 MNHEY and CDR2 SVGAGI. CDR3 size: 13 residues. The chain's CDR3 is CVSSCSGGDEQFF. The CDR3 DNA follows: TGTGTCAGCAGTTGCTCAGGGGGCGATGAGCAGTTCTTC.

This chain connects TRBV27 to TRBJ1-2; 7 positions match TRBD1. V lost 3 bases, J lost 8 bases, and 9 bases stayed unmatched. Per the germline V gene, CDR1 is MNHEY and CDR2 is SMNVEV (reference sequence). CDR3 length: 14 amino acids. CDR3 loop: CASSFNRGMGGYTF. The CDR3 DNA sequence: TGTGCCAGCAGTTTTAACAGGGGCATGGGGGGCTACACCTTC.

This clonotype was seen many times. The CDR3 is CATSREETQYF. The CDR3 nucleotides read TGTGCCACCAGCAGAGAAGAGACCCAGTACTTC. The chain joins TRBV15 to TRBJ2-5; D unclear. The germline V and J ends were trimmed by 0 bases and 4 bases, with 0 bases remaining between them. This CDR3 has 11 amino acids. Germline CDR1 and CDR2: LNHNV and YYDKDF (reference sequence).

This chain uses TRBV27 with TRBJ2-1, with D unclear. V lost 0 bases to trimming and J lost 0 bases, with 9 bases between them. Germline lookup yields CDR1 MNHEY and CDR2 SMNVEV (reference sequence). The CDR3 contains 16 residues. CDR3 in DNA: TGTGCCAGCAGTTTATCGATCCTGAGCTCCTACAATGAGCAGTTCTTC. This translates into CASSLSILSSYNEQFF.

The table lists this clonotype with a few counts. The gene calls are TRBV20-1 and TRBJ2-1, with 7 positions matching TRBD2. V shed 4 bases, J shed 5 bases, and the junction held 5 bases outside the gene matches. Germline V gene data show CDR1 as DFQATT and CDR2 as SNEGSKA (reference sequence). The CDR3 consists of 13 residues. The CDR3 nucleotides are TGCAGTGCTACCCCTGGGGGGGACAATGAGCAGTTCTTC. This sequence encodes CSATPGGDNEQFF.

This clonotype was found many times. The V gene is TRBV4-1, the J gene TRBJ2-1, with 7 bases aligning to TRBD2. With 3 bases clipped from V and 8 bases from J, the junction kept 4 bases outside the gene matches. Per germline, CDR1 MGHRA and CDR2 YSYEKL. This CDR3 has 13 amino acids. The DNA for the CDR3 is TGCGCCAGCAGCCAGAGACTAGCTGATGAGCAGTTCTTC. Amino acids: CASSQRLADEQFF.

This clonotype was picked up a small number of times. The chain links TRBV7-2 to TRBJ1-2; 10 positions match TRBD1. The germline V gene encodes CDR1 SGHTA and CDR2 FQGNSA. The CDR3 consists of 15 residues. V was clipped by 0 bases and J by 8 bases; unmatched bases: 6. The CDR3 is CASSLADGTGEGYTF. CDR3 DNA sequence: TGTGCCAGCAGCTTAGCAGATGGGACAGGGGAAGGCTACACCTTC. Complete variable domain (other parts from reference TRBV7-2 and TRBJ1-2): GAGVSQSPSNKVTEKGKDVELRCDPISGHTALYWYRQSLGQGLEFLIYFQGNSAPDKSGLPSDRFSAERTGGSVSTLTIQRTQQEDSAVYLCASSLADGTGEGYTFGSGTRLTVV.

This clonotype was seen many times. The gene calls are TRBV20-1 and TRBJ2-5; D may be TRBD2 (7 bases). CDR1 is DFQATT, CDR2 SNEGSKA, per germline (reference sequence). V dropped 3 bases and J dropped 4 bases, with 9 bases sitting between them. The CDR3 runs 12 residues. CDR3 amino acids: CSARGGRETQYF. The CDR3 nucleotides are TGCAGTGCTAGGGGGGGGCGAGAGACCCAGTACTTC.

This clonotype occurred many times. The chain links TRBV7-9 to TRBJ2-7; 8 nucleotides line up with TRBD1. Germline CDR1 SEHNR, CDR2 FQNEAQ (reference sequence). The CDR3 length is 14 residues. The junction had 7 bases not matched to a gene; V was cut back by 6 bases and J by 3 bases. The chain's CDR3 is CASRGQGSSYEQYF. CDR3 bases: TGTGCCAGCAGAGGACAGGGATCTAGCTACGAGCAGTACTTC. The full variable domain, completed using reference TRBV7-9 and TRBJ2-7, is DTGVSQNPRHKITKRGQNVTFRCDPISEHNRLYWYRQTLGQGPEFLTYFQNEAQLEKSRLLSDRFSAERPKGSFSTLEIQRTEQGDSAMYLCASRGQGSSYEQYFGPGTRLTVT.

Concerning this clonotype itself: Possible read error: a much larger clone is one base away. CDR3 in DNA: TGCGCCAGCAGCCTCAGGGGTTCCTATAATTCACCCCCCCACTTT. Translation: CASSLRGSYNSPPHF. The chain links TRBV4-3 to TRBJ1-6, with a possible D match to TRBD1 (6 bases). This CDR3 comprises 15 residues. The germline gives CDR1 LGHNA, CDR2 YSLEER.

The CDR3 spells CASSTGTGGLVNYGYTF. The CDR3 DNA is TGTGCCAGCAGCACTGGGACAGGGGGCTTAGTAAACTATGGCTACACCTTC. The chain combines TRBV7-2 with TRBJ1-2; the match to TRBD1 covers 12 bases. CDR1 is SGHTA, CDR2 FQGNSA, per germline. J lost 2 bases, V lost 5 bases, and 9 bases had no gene match. The CDR3 is 17 amino acids.

This clonotype showed up many times. The rearrangement uses TRBV7-2 and TRBJ2-7; 11 bases fit TRBD2. The junction had 8 bases not matched to a gene; V was cut back by 5 bases and J by 5 bases. This CDR3 comprises 15 residues. Germline V lookup: CDR1 SGHTA, CDR2 FQGNSA. CDR3 in amino acids: CASSVSGGAINEQYF. CDR3 bases: TGTGCCAGCAGCGTTAGCGGGGGGGCCATAAACGAGCAGTACTTC.

This clonotype was observed a few times. The rearrangement links TRBV5-1 to TRBJ2-2; 10 positions match TRBD2. Germline V lookup: CDR1 SGHRS, CDR2 YFSETQ. J was trimmed by 5 bases and V by 4 bases; bases with no gene match: 5. The CDR3 length is 15 residues. The CDR3 region is CASSELAGQTGELFF. DNA of the CDR3: TGCGCCAGCAGCGAACTAGCGGGACAAACCGGGGAGCTGTTTTTT.

The rearrangement links TRBV5-1 to TRBJ1-1, with 9 nucleotides matching TRBD1. This CDR3 has 14 amino acids. With V trimmed by 1 base and J by 5 bases, 3 bases remained unmatched. Germline values: CDR1 SGHRS, CDR2 YFSETQ. The CDR3 protein is CASSLTGGQTEAFF. The CDR3 coding sequence is TGCGCCAGCAGCTTGACAGGGGGCCAGACTGAAGCTTTCTTT.

This clonotype was seen more than once but under ten times. The chain is built from TRBV14 and TRBJ2-5; D call uncertain. This CDR3 contains 13 residues. Germline CDR1 is SGHDN and CDR2 is FVKESK. V gave up 4 bases and J gave up 5 bases, with 11 bases separating them. The CDR3 DNA follows: TGTGCCAGCAGCCGGGCCATGAGGGAGACCCAGTACTTC. It yields the protein CASSRAMRETQYF.

J is TRBJ1-2 and V is TRBV2; D call uncertain. This CDR3 has 14 residues. V gave up 0 bases and J gave up 8 bases, with 13 bases separating them. CDR1 and CDR2 from the germline V gene are SNHLY and FYNNEI. CDR3 nucleotides: TGTGCCAGCAGTGAAGCTGTCGCGGGAGCGGGCTACACCTTC. Amino acids: CASSEAVAGAGYTF.

The CDR3 sequence: CASSLDGGGSYNEQYF. In nucleotides, the CDR3 is TGCGCCAGCAGCTTGGATGGCGGGGGGTCCTACAATGAGCAGTACTTC. The chain employs TRBV5-1 and TRBJ2-1; 8 nucleotides line up with TRBD2. With the DNA end fitting TRBJ2-7 better, the J assignment may be wrong. CDR3 length equals 16 residues. The V gene's germline CDR1 is SGHRS and CDR2 YFSETQ.

The count of this clonotype is one. This sequence joins TRBV4-2 and TRBJ2-3; TRBD1 agrees at 7 bases. In germline, CDR1 is LGHNA, CDR2 YNFKEQ. The V segment lost 1 base and the J segment 1 base; nucleotides outside the gene matches: 5. This CDR3 is 16 amino acids long. CDR3 in amino acids: CASSQVRQGGTDTQYF. CDR3 DNA: TGTGCCAGCAGCCAAGTCCGGCAGGGGGGCACAGATACGCAGTATTTT.

The chain combines TRBV20-1 with TRBJ1-2, with 11 bases fitting TRBD1. The junction had 8 bases not matched to a gene; V was cut back by 1 base and J by 1 base. CDR1 and CDR2 (germline): DFQATT, SNEGSKA (reference sequence). The CDR3 totals 17 residues. CDR3 loop: CSARGRLDRGRNYGYTF. The CDR3 coding sequence is TGCAGTGCTAGAGGTCGACTGGACAGGGGGCGTAACTATGGCTACACCTTC.

This clonotype has just one count. Compared with germline, one end of the junction differs, possibly owing to a read error. The CDR3 bases are TGTGCCAGCTCACCGGGACAGTATCCTGGAAACGCCATATATTTT. It encodes CASSPGQYPGNAIYF. V gene TRBV18 combines with J gene TRBJ1-3; TRBD1 aligns across 7 bases. The CDR3 runs to 15 residues. CDR1 is KGHSH, CDR2 LQKENI, per germline.

This clonotype was observed a few times. This chain links TRBV12-3 or TRBV12-4 with TRBJ2-1; D unclear. This CDR3 is built from 14 residues. V was cut by 5 bases and J by 7 bases, with 15 bases left in between. The DNA for the CDR3 is TGTGCCAGCAGTGTAGTAATCCGGGCAAATGAGCAGTTCTTC. It translates to CASSVVIRANEQFF.

In this sample, this clonotype turned up once. A read error may produce the germline difference seen at one junction end. This chain connects TRBV4-3 to TRBJ2-6; weak D call: TRBD1 (5 bases). CDR1 and CDR2 (germline): LGHNA, YSLEER. The CDR3 contains 18 residues. CDR3 coding DNA: TGCGCCAGCAGCCAAGGAGTATTTGGGCCCTCTGGGGCCGACGTCCTGACTTTC. Amino acid sequence: CASSQGVFGPSGADVLTF.